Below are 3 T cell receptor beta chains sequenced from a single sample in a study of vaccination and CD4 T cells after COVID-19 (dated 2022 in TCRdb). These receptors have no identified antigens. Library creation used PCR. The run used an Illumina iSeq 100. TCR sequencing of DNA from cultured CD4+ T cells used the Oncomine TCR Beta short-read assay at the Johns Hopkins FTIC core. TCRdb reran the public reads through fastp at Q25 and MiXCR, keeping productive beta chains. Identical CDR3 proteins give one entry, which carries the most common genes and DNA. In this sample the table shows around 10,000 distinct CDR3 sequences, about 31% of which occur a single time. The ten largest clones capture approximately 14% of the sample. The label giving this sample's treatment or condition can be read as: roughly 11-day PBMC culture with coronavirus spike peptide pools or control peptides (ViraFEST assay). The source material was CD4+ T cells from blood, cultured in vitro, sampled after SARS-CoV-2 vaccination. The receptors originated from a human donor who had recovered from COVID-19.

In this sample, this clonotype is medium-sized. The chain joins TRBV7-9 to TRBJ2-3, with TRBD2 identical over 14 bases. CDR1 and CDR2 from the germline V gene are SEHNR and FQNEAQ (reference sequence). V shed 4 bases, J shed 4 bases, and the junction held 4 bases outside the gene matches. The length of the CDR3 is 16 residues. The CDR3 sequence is CASSSGLAGVADTQYF. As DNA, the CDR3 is TGTGCCAGCAGCTCGGGACTAGCGGGAGTCGCAGATACGCAGTATTTT.

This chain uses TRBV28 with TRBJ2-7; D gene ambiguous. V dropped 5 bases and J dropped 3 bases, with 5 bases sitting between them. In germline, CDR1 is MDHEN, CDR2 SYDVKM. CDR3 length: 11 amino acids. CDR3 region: CASSGNYEQYF. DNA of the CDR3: TGTGCCAGCAGTGGCAACTACGAGCAGTACTTC.

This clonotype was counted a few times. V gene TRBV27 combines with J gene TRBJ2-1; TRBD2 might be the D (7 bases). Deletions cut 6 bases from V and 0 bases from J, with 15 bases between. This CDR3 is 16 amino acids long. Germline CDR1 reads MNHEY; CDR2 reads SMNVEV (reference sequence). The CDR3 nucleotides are TGTGCCAGCAGACCGAGGGAGGGGGTCTCCTACAATGAGCAGTTCTTC. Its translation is CASRPREGVSYNEQFF.